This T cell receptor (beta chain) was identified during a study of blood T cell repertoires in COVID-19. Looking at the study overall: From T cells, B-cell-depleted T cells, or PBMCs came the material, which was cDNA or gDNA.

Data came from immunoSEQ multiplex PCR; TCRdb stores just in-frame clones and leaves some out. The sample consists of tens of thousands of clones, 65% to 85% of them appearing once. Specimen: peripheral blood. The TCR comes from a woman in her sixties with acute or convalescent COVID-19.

Written as DNA, the CDR3 is TGCGCCAGCAGCCAAGGAGCCGGTCTAGCGGCGCTCCTGCAGTTCTTC. Its protein is CASSQGAGLAALLQFF. The chain uses TRBV4-1 and TRBJ2-1, with 7 positions matching TRBD2. Germline CDR1 MGHRA, CDR2 YSYEKL. V shed 1 base, J shed 12 bases, and the junction held 15 bases outside the gene matches. The CDR3 is 16 amino acids.